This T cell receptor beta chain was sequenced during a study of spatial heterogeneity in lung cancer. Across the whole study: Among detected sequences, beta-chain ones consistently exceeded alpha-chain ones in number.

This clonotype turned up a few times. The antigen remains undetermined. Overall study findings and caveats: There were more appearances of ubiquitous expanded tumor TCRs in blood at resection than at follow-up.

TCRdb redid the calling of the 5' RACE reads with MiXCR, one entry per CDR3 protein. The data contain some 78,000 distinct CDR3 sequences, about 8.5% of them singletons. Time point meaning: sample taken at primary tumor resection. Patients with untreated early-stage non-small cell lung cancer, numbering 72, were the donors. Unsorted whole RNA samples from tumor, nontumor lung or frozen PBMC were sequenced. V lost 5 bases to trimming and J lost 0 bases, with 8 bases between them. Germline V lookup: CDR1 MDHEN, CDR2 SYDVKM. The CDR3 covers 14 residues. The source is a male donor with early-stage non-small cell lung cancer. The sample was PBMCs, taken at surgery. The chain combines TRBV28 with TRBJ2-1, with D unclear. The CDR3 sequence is CASSGPSSYNEQFF. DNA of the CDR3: TGTGCCAGCAGTGGGCCTAGCTCCTACAATGAGCAGTTCTTC.